This T cell receptor beta chain was identified in a study of T cell repertoires in cytomegalovirus infection. Study-level information: Indications came from public TCR beta signatures; they pointed to CMV infection and to a matching HLA type.

The germline CDR1 and CDR2 sequences are DFQATT and SNEGSKA (reference sequence). The CDR3 loop spans 13 amino acids. Losses at the gene ends were 6 bases for V and 3 bases for J; bases not matched to a gene: 1. Study results and limitations: In two of eight donors, the top clonotype was HLA-C-restricted CMV-specific. Public TCR beta family frequency separated CMV-and-HLA carriers, including in an independent cohort.

TCRdb called the reads again in MiXCR, with one record for every CDR3 protein. The table shows nearly 550,000 distinct CDR3 sequences, with more than 15% occurring only once. Comment on this clonotype: The antigen remains undetermined.

Sequencing input: CD8+ T cells from PBMCs. The receptor was isolated from a human donor in good health (CMV status not recorded). Some clones in this sample may be carry-over from other donors' samples. The J gene is TRBJ2-1, the V gene TRBV20-1; 11 bases map to TRBD2. The CDR3, as DNA: TGCAGTGCGGGGACTAGCGGCTACAATGAGCAGTTCTTC. This sequence encodes CSAGTSGYNEQFF.